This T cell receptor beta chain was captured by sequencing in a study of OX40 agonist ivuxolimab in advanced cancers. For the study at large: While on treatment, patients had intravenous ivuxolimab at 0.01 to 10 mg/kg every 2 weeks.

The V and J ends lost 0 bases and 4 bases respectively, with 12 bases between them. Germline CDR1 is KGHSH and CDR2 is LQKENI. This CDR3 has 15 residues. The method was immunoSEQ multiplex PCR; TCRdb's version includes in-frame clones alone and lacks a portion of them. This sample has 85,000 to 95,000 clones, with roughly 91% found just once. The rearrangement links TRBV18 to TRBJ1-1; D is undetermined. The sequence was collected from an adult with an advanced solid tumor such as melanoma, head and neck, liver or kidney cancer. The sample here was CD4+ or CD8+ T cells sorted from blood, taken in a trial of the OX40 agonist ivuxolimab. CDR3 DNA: TGTGCCAGCTCACCACCCTTCCCCGAGGGCACTGAAGCTTTCTTT. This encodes CASSPPFPEGTEAFF.